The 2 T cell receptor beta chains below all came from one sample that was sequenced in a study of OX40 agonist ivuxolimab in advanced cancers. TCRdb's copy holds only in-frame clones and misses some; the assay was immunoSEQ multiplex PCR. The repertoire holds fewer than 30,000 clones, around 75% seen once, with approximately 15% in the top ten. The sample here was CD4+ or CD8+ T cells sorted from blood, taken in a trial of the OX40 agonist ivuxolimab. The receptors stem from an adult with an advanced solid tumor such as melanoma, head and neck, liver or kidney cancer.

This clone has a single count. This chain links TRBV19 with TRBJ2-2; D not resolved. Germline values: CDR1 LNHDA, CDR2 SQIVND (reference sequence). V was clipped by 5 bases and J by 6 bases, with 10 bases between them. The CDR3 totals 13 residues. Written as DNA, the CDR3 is TGTGCCAGTAGTTTTCGGATGGCCGGGGAGCTGTTTTTT. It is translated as CASSFRMAGELFF.

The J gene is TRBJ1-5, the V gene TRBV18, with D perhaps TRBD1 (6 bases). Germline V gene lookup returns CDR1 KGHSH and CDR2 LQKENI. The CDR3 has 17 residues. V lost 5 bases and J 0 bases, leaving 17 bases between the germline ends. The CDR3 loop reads CASSSEPGTNSNQPQHF. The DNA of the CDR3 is TGTGCCAGCTCATCCGAGCCCGGGACAAATAGCAATCAGCCCCAGCATTTT.